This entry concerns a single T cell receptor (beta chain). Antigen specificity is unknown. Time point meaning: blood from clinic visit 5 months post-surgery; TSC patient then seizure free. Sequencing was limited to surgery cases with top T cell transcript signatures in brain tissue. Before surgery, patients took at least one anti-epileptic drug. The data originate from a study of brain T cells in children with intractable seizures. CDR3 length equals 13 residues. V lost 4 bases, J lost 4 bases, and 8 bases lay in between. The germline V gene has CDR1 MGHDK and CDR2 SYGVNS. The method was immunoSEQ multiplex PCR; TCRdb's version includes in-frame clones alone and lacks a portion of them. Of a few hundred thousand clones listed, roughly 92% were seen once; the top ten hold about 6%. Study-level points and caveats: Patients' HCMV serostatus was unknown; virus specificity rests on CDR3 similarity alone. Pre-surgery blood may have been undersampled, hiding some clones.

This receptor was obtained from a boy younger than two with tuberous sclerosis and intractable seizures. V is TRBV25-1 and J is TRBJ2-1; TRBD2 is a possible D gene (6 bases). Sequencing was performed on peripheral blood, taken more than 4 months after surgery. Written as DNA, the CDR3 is TGTGCCAGCAGTGCCGGGAGTTACAATGAGCAGTTCTTC. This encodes CASSAGSYNEQFF.